This T cell receptor beta chain was retrieved from a study of CD8+ T cells in alopecia areata (dated by TCRdb to 2017 to 2018). Context from the whole study: Female C3H/HeJ recipients, roughly 6-11 weeks old, were grafted with skin from C3H/HeJ donors with spontaneous alopecia (roughly 6-12 months old). TCRbeta CDR3 regions were amplified by immunoSEQ multiplex PCR with 35 Vbeta forward and 13 Jbeta reverse primers. The RNA source kit depended on sample type: the PAXgene miRNA kit for fixed scalp, the miRNeasy kit for PBMCs, and the RNeasy kit for mouse skin. High-throughput TCRbeta sequencing was used to examine T cell clonal expansion in alopecia areata in both the C3H/HeJ mouse model and human patients. Clonality in the scalp was compared among normal scalp (n=4), patchy alopecia areata scalp (n=8), and alopecia totalis/universalis scalp (n=8). On the human side, TCRbeta sequencing was run on scalp tissue and on sorted CD4+ and CD8+ peripheral blood T cells from healthy controls and from alopecia areata patients with either patchy or totalis/universalis disease.

V and J lose 3 bases and 0 bases, and a span of 11 bases separates them. For CDR1 and CDR2, the germline V gene lists NNHDY and SYVADS. The CDR3 runs 15 amino acids, cysteine and phenylalanine included. The CDR3 was read in part: 33 bases, with the frame set at base 1. This clone has more than one count but fewer than ten. It has no known antigen specificity. Gene designations and germline sequences in this entry are those of the mouse. The CDR3 goes on 4 residues after the read ends, and that part is filled in from the germline J gene. Other DNA sequences of this sample code for an identical CDR3. Library creation used the immunoSEQ multiplex PCR assay. For TCR sequencing, RNA was extracted from every sample and reverse transcribed into cDNA to serve as template. First-strand cDNA was synthesized with SuperScript III using a 2:1 mix of oligo-dT and random hexamers. Amplification bias was assessed with a synthetic immune receptor repertoire, and residual bias was removed computationally. Sequencing of the libraries was done on Illumina HiSeq using 60 bp reads that spanned the CDR3 and were read from J toward V. For the original study's pipeline: Raw reads were preprocessed to remove errors, and CDR3 was defined by IMGT conventions from the conserved cysteine to phenylalanine. To get clonality, Shannon entropy was normalized by log2 of the number of productive unique TCRs and the result was subtracted from 1. CD4 or CD8 identity of scalp clones was inferred by cross-referencing scalp TCRbeta sequences with sorted blood CD4 and CD8 repertoires. TCRdb obtained this table from immuneACCESS and retained in-frame rearrangements with V and J assigned. These tables miss some clones; where compared with another copy, unresolved V genes account for less than half of the shortfall, and the remainder is unexplained. For V, J and clone size, that table is used; D and trimming come from the DNA. The table notes more than 90,000 clones here, none of them singletons. The ten biggest clones cover roughly a fifth of the sample.

Broader findings and caveats from the paper: Compared with normal scalp, lesional scalp, particularly in alopecia totalis/universalis, had higher clonality and more expanded CD8+ clones, which suggests antigenic drive. Shared TCR sequences between patients were less evident than in mice, which may be partly attributable to HLA diversity in the patient population. Scalp TCR repertoire analysis is complicated because resident alphabeta T cells in normal human skin are also sequenced, whereas mouse skin is dominated by gammadelta T cells.

This chain is built from TRBV13-3 and TRBJ2-3; the D segment could be TRBD1, given 6 matching bases. The receptor was derived from a C3H/HeJ mouse with alopecia areata. This mouse strain carries MHC haplotype H2-k. The sequenced sample consisted of lesional skin. CDR3 DNA (partial): TGTGCCAGCAGTGTACAGGGAGCTAGTGCAGAA. The encoded protein is CASSVQGASAE. The entire CDR3 reads CASSVQGASAETLYF.